What follows describes a single T cell receptor beta chain. This sample is part of a study of T cells in localized non-small cell lung cancer. Repertoires were generated with immunoSEQ multiplex PCR, while TCRdb's copy carries only in-frame clones and drops some. The sample yields around 2,800 clones, 20% to 30% seen once. This specimen was lung tumor tissue, taken before any cancer treatment. This clonotype originated in a female donor of 60 years or more with stage I lung adenocarcinoma.

CDR3 DNA: TGCAGCGTGGCCGGGACAGGGGCTTCCTACGAGCAGTACTTC. Translated: CSVAGTGASYEQYF. The chain carries TRBV29-1 and TRBJ2-7, with 10 bases aligning to TRBD1. The CDR3 consists of 14 residues. The ends lost 6 bases at V and 1 base at J; junction bases unmatched: 6. The V gene's germline CDR1 is SQVTM and CDR2 ANQGSEA.